The 21 T cell receptor beta chains below were found in one sample sequenced in a study of CD8 T cells in acute hepatitis C reinfection. The data were produced by immunoSEQ multiplex PCR, yet TCRdb's version contains in-frame clones alone and is incomplete. Here the sample spans some 38,000 clones, roughly 89% being singletons. Time point indicated: naive CD8 control sorted from an acute-time-point sample. The sample taken for sequencing was naive CD8+ T cells from PBMCs. The receptor source for this set is a man aged 30-40 years with chronic hepatitis C.

V is TRBV7-6 and J is TRBJ2-1, with 12 bases fitting TRBD2. The CDR3 is 14 amino acids. CDR1 and CDR2 from the germline V gene are SGHVS and FNYEAQ. Trimming removed 4 bases from V and 7 bases from J; junction bases left unmatched: 2. The CDR3 DNA reads TGTGCCAGCAGCTCCGGGACTAGCGGGAATGAGCAGTTCTTC. Residues: CASSSGTSGNEQFF.

The V call is TRBV7-9, the J call TRBJ2-1, with 11 bases matching TRBD2. The V gene's germline CDR1 is SEHNR and CDR2 FQNEAQ (reference sequence). The CDR3 runs to 15 residues. The V gene end was trimmed by 3 bases and the J gene end by 5 bases; junction bases not matched to a gene: 3. CDR3 nucleotide sequence: TGTGCCAGCAGCTTTGGACTAGCGGGCAACAATGAGCAGTTCTTC. It yields the protein CASSFGLAGNNEQFF.

The chain combines TRBV30 with TRBJ1-1; D remains ambiguous. The germline gives CDR1 GTSNPN, CDR2 SVGIG (reference sequence). There are 11 residues in the CDR3. V was cut by 5 bases and J by 6 bases, with 10 bases left in between. The CDR3 DNA reads TGTGCCTGGGCTCATATGCCTGAAGCTTTCTTT. This translates into CAWAHMPEAFF.

V usage is TRBV9 and J usage is TRBJ1-1; the D is unclear. Trimming removed 4 bases from V and 7 bases from J, with 5 bases in between. In germline, CDR1 is SGDLS, CDR2 YYNGEE. CDR3 length: 10 amino acids. The CDR3 spells CASSPNEAFF. Here the CDR3 DNA reads TGTGCCAGCAGCCCCAATGAAGCTTTCTTT.

This chain uses TRBV6-5 with TRBJ1-1; D is unresolved. Between the trimmed V and J ends, which lost 5 bases and 3 bases, there was a span of 4 bases. The CDR3 contains 11 residues. Germline lookup yields CDR1 MNHEY and CDR2 SVGAGI. This CDR3 is CASSRDTEAFF. DNA of the CDR3: TGTGCCAGCAGTCGAGACACTGAAGCTTTCTTT.

The chain links TRBV7-6 to TRBJ1-5, with D unclear. The ends were cut back, 5 bases at V and 3 bases at J, with 14 bases in the middle. CDR1 is SGHVS, CDR2 FNYEAQ, per germline. CDR3 length: 15 amino acids. In DNA, the CDR3 is TGTGCCAGCAGCCCGAGCTCGGATTACAATCAGCCCCAGCATTTT. This translates into CASSPSSDYNQPQHF.

The chain couples TRBV19 to TRBJ1-1; D remains unclear. V lost 3 bases and J 1 base, leaving 9 bases between the germline ends. The CDR3 consists of 14 residues. Per the germline V gene, CDR1 is LNHDA and CDR2 is SQIVND (reference sequence). CDR3 coding DNA: TGTGCCAGTAGTATTGGAAGTTGGAACACTGAAGCTTTCTTT. It specifies CASSIGSWNTEAFF.

This clone appeared a few times. The chain carries TRBV13 and TRBJ1-4, with D uncertain. Germline CDR1 is PRHDT and CDR2 is FYEKMQ (reference sequence). Trimming left V 2 bases short and J 8 bases short, with 12 bases between. The CDR3 has 14 residues. Written as DNA, the CDR3 is TGTGCCAGCAGCTTAAATAGGGAGCCCGAAAAACTGTTTTTT. Protein product: CASSLNREPEKLFF.

The chain combines TRBV5-1 with TRBJ2-7; 7 bases fit TRBD2. Germline lookup yields CDR1 SGHRS and CDR2 YFSETQ. CDR3 length: 12 residues. Losses at the gene ends were 4 bases for V and 3 bases for J; bases not matched to a gene: 1. The chain's CDR3 is CASSPSGYEQYF. CDR3 sequence (DNA): TGCGCCAGCAGCCCTAGCGGCTACGAGCAGTACTTC.

The rearrangement joins TRBV27 to TRBJ2-2; perhaps TRBD1 as D (6 bases). The CDR3 covers 21 residues. V shed 3 bases and J shed 1 base, with 27 bases lying between them. Germline V gene lookup returns CDR1 MNHEY and CDR2 SMNVEV (reference sequence). DNA of the CDR3: TGTGCCAGCAGTTTTTACGTGGCGACTTCCTCCGGACAGCAGAACACCGGGGAGCTGTTTTTT. It encodes CASSFYVATSSGQQNTGELFF.

The V gene is TRBV7-8, the J gene TRBJ2-3; 9 nucleotides match TRBD2. Trimming removed 0 bases from V and 4 bases from J; junction bases left unmatched: 8. This CDR3 has 17 residues. The germline gives CDR1 SGHVS, CDR2 FQNEAQ. The CDR3 region is CASSLARIAGASDTQYF. In DNA, the CDR3 is TGTGCCAGCAGCTTAGCCAGAATAGCGGGAGCTTCAGATACGCAGTATTTT. The full variable domain, in which reference TRBV7-8 and TRBJ2-3 provide the parts outside the CDR3, is GAGVSQSPRYKVAKRGQDVALRCDPISGHVSLFWYQQALGQGPEFLTYFQNEAQLDKSGLPSDRFFAERPEGSVSTLKIQRTQQEDSAVYLCASSLARIAGASDTQYFGPGTRLTVL.

The chain employs TRBV2 and TRBJ2-1; the match to TRBD2 covers 10 bases. This CDR3 has 15 residues. V gave up 7 bases and J gave up 2 bases; unmatched junction bases: 5. CDR1 and CDR2 from the germline V gene are SNHLY and FYNNEI. The CDR3, as DNA: TGTGCCAGCAAGGCTAGCGGGGGACCCTACAATGAGCAGTTCTTC. The encoded protein is CASKASGGPYNEQFF.

J is TRBJ1-1 and V is TRBV29-1; D not resolved. Per the germline V gene, CDR1 is SQVTM and CDR2 is ANQGSEA. V gave up 2 bases and J gave up 4 bases, with 2 bases separating them. The CDR3 length is 10 residues. The CDR3 nucleotides are TGCAGCGTTGAATCCACTGAAGCTTTCTTT. Translating gives CSVESTEAFF.

This clone was detected a few times. The V gene is TRBV4-1, the J gene TRBJ1-5; D is unclear. The CDR3 consists of 17 residues. Germline values: CDR1 MGHRA, CDR2 YSYEKL. V shed 0 bases and J shed 0 bases, with 12 bases lying between them. CDR3 region: CASSQEGWGYSNQPQHF. CDR3 DNA sequence: TGCGCCAGCAGCCAAGAAGGTTGGGGTTATAGCAATCAGCCCCAGCATTTT.

The chain combines TRBV12-2 with TRBJ2-3; TRBD2, as called in the table, went unchecked against the DNA. TRBV12-2 counts as a pseudogene. This CDR3 comprises 18 residues. This CDR3 reads CASRLAPGSGGEIDTQYF. The CDR3 DNA follows: TGTGCAAGTCGCTTAGCCCCCGGGAGCGGGGGGGAAATAGATACGCAGTATTTT.

V usage is TRBV5-1 and J usage is TRBJ2-7; 10 positions agree with TRBD2. The CDR3 totals 14 residues. V trimming: 4 bases; J trimming: 7 bases; junction bases outside the gene matches: 8. CDR1 is SGHRS, CDR2 YFSETQ, per germline. The CDR3 DNA follows: TGCGCCAGCAGCCAAGAAGCGGGAGGGTCGGAGCAGTACTTC. Its protein is CASSQEAGGSEQYF.

The chain carries TRBV7-3 and TRBJ2-3; 9 bases map to TRBD2. Trimming cost V 4 bases and J 0 bases; bases outside gene matches: 2. The germline gives CDR1 SGHTA, CDR2 FQGTGA. The CDR3 extends over 15 amino acids. CDR3 bases: TGTGCCAGCAGCTCAGGACTAGCGAGCACAGATACGCAGTATTTT. It yields the protein CASSSGLASTDTQYF.

The chain combines TRBV15 with TRBJ1-2, with 8 bases that match TRBD1. The CDR3 extends over 16 amino acids. J gave up 1 base and V 1 base, and 5 bases lay outside the gene matches. Germline CDR1 and CDR2: LNHNV and YYDKDF (reference sequence). The CDR3 nucleotides read TGTGCCACCAGCAGAGTGCAGGGGGCCATTAACTATGGCTACACCTTC. Translation: CATSRVQGAINYGYTF. The entire variable domain, with the rest obtained from reference TRBV15 and TRBJ1-2, is as follows: DAMVIQNPRYQVTQFGKPVTLSCSQTLNHNVMYWYQQKSSQAPKLLFHYYDKDFNNEADTPDNFQSRRPNTSFCFLDIRSPGLGDTAMYLCATSRVQGAINYGYTFGSGTRLTVV.

The rearrangement uses TRBV2 and TRBJ2-1; D not resolved. The length of the CDR3 is 14 residues. Germline V CDR1 and CDR2: SNHLY, FYNNEI. Trimming pared 2 bases from V and 5 bases from J, leaving 10 bases between. CDR3 DNA: TGTGCCAGCAGTGAATGGAGACTTAACAATGAGCAGTTCTTC. Its protein is CASSEWRLNNEQFF.

The rearrangement uses TRBV7-6 and TRBJ2-4, with 8 bases identical to TRBD2. CDR3 size: 17 residues. V lost 1 base to trimming and J lost 2 bases; unmatched junction nucleotides: 7. Germline CDR1 SGHVS, CDR2 FNYEAQ. Here the CDR3 DNA reads TGTGCCAGCAGCTTAGATCTAGCGGGCTGGCCCAAAAACATTCAGTACTTC. Protein product: CASSLDLAGWPKNIQYF.

The chain employs TRBV29-1 and TRBJ1-1, with D possibly matching TRBD1 (6 bases). This CDR3 is built from 12 residues. The germline V gene encodes CDR1 SQVTM and CDR2 ANQGSEA. V shed 7 bases and J shed 11 bases, with 20 bases lying between them. The DNA for the CDR3 is TGCAGCGCCATACGGCCGGGACAAGTCGCTTTCTTT. It encodes CSAIRPGQVAFF.